This T cell receptor beta chain was sequenced for a study of blood T cells in healthy people across ages. Study information: About one barcoded beta molecule per two T cells came from capture by template switching. Study-wide results and caveats: The unknown donor CMV status may have confounded expanded clonotype changes. Older age coincided with a roughly linear decline in TCR beta diversity per million T cells. What prevented conclusive comparison of naive and antigen-experienced cells was that PBMCs were unsorted.

About this clonotype: No antigen is known for it.

A second 7 to 11 cycle PCR used barcoded and J-beta primers. MiXCR, run by TCRdb on the 5' RACE reads, gives a single entry per CDR3 protein. The sample includes hundreds of thousands of distinct CDR3 sequences, about 51% of them seen just once. Material: blood. The sequence came from a woman of 80 years or more in good health.

The CDR3 DNA reads TGTGCCAGCAGCCAAGAGCGGGGAGTCGGCCAGCCCCAGCATTTT. Protein: CASSQERGVGQPQHF. The chain carries TRBV3-1 and TRBJ1-5; D remains unclear. This CDR3 comprises 15 residues. V was clipped by 0 bases and J by 7 bases, with 13 bases between them. CDR1 and CDR2 from the germline V gene are LGHDT and YNNKEL (reference sequence).